This T cell receptor beta chain was sequenced in a study of shared clonotypes between healthy human individuals. Study-wide findings and caveats: Across subsets, estimated richness was generally greater for naive than for memory populations. Few donors restricted represented genetic and exposure-history diversity.

Only in-frame clones appear in the TCRdb table, and some are missing; sequencing was by immunoSEQ multiplex PCR. The table has roughly 1,000,000 clones, around 78% seen once. The V gene lost 7 bases and the J gene lost 6 bases, with 25 bases spanning the gap. Looked up from germline, CDR1 is SGHRS and CDR2 is YFSETQ. This CDR3 is 17 amino acids long. This clone was detected once. Its cognate antigen is unknown. The TCR sequence derives from a young man in good health. Some clones in this sample may be carry-over from other donors' samples. J is TRBJ2-2 and V is TRBV5-1, with D perhaps TRBD2 (6 bases). Sample: memory CD4+ T cells from PBMCs. The subset was: CD45RA-negative fraction. The DNA of the CDR3 is TGCGCCAGCGATCGTGAGGGTCTCGGAGGGAGGTCCGGGGAGCTGTTTTTT. Its protein is CASDREGLGGRSGELFF.